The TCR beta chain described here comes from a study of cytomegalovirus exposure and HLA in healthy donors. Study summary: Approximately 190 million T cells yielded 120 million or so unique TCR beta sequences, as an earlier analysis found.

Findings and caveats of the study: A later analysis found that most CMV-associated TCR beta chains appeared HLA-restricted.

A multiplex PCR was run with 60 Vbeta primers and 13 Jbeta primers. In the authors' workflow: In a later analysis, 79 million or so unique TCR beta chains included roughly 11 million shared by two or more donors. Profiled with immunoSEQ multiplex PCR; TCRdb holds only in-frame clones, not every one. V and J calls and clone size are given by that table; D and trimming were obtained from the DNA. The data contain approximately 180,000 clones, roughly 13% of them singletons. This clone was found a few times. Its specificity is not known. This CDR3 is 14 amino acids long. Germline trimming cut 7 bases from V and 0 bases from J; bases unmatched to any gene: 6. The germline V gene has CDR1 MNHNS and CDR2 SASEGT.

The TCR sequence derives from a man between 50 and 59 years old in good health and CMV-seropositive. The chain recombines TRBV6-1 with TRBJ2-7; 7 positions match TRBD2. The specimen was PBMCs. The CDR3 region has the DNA TGTGCCAGCACCCTGGGGGGGAGCTCCTACGAGCAGTACTTC. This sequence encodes CASTLGGSSYEQYF.